Given below is one T cell receptor (beta chain) in context. Its antigen is currently unknown. TCRdb reprocessed the 5' RACE reads and stores each CDR3 protein as one record, lacking DNA. The sample has about 390,000 distinct CDR3 sequences; the top ten hold over 8.5%. This record comes from a study of T cells expressing NK-cell markers. In the study overall: According to the study, TCR beta repertoires originated from sorted CD3+CD56+NKG2C+, CD3+CD56+NKG2C- and CD3+CD56-NKG2C+ T cells. Within the sequenced cohort of eight donors, seven exhibited HCMV seropositivity and one was seronegative.

This CDR3 comprises 14 residues. The germline V gene has CDR1 SGHTA and CDR2 FQGNSA. Study-wide results and limits: Leadership of the CD3+CD56-NKG2C+ fraction also belonged to these clonotypes in a few donors.

The source material was blood T cells: a sorted CD56 or NKG2C T cell subset, CD4+ or CD8+ T cells, or bulk PBMC T cells (not recorded which). The chain has TRBV7-2 and TRBJ2-2; checking the TCRdb D call of TRBD1 is not possible without DNA. This receptor was identified in a woman between 50 and 59 years old in good health. The CDR3 loop is CASSHRGPPGELFF.